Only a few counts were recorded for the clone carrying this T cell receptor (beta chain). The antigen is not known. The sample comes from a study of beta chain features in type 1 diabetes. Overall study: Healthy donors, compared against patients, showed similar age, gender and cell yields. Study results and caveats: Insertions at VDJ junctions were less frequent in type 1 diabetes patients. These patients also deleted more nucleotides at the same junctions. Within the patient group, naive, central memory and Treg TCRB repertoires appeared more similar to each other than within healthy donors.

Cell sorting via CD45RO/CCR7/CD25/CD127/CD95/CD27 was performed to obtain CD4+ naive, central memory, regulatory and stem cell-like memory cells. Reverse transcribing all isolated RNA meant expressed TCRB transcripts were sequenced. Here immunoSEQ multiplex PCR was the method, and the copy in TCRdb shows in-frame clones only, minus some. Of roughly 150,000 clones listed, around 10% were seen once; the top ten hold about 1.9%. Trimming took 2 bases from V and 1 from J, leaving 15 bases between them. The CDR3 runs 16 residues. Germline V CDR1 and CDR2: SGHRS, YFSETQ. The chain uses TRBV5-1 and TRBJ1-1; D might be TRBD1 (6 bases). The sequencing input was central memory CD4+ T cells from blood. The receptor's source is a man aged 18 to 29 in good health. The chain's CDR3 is CASSFRTGNSNTEAFF. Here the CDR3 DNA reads TGCGCCAGCAGCTTCAGAACAGGGAACTCGAACACTGAAGCTTTCTTT.